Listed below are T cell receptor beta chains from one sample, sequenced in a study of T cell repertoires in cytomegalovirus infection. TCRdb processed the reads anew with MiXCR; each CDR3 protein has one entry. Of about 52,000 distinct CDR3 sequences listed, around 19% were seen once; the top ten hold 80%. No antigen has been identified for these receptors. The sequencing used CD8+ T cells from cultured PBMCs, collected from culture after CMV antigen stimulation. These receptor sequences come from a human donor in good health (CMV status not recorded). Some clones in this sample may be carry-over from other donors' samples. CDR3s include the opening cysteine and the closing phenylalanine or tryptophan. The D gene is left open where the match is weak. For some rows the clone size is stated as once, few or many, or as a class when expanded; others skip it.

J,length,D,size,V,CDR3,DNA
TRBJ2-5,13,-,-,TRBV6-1,CASRNRRGETQYF,TGTGCCAGCAGAAATCGCAGGGGAGAGACCCAGTACTTC
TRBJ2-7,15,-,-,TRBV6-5,CANSAEAGRSYEQYF,TGTGCCAACAGCGCGGAAGCGGGCCGTTCCTACGAGCAGTACTTC
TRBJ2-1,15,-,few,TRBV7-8,CASSLASANFDEQFF,TGTGCCAGCAGCTTAGCGTCAGCCAACTTCGATGAGCAGTTCTTC
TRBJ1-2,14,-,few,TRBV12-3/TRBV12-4,CASSLVGGGFGYTF,TGTGCCAGCAGTTTAGTTGGGGGCGGATTTGGCTACACCTTC
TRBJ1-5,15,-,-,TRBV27,CASRGGGAGDQPQHF,TGTGCCAGCAGGGGGGGTGGGGCGGGAGATCAGCCCCAGCATTTT
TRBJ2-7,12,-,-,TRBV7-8,CASSPLGSEQYF,TGTGCCAGCAGCCCCCTCGGGAGTGAGCAGTACTTC
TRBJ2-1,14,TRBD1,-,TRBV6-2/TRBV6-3,CASSASSGTGEQFF,TGTGCCAGCAGTGCATCTTCCGGGACAGGTGAGCAGTTCTTC
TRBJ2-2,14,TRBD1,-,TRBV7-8,CASSSGQSTGELFF,TGTGCCAGCAGCTCGGGACAGTCCACCGGGGAGCTGTTTTTT
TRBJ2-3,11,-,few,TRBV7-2,CASSLRDTQYF,TGTGCCAGCAGCCTAAGGGATACGCAGTATTTT
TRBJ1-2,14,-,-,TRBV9,CVSSFNTRNYGYTF,TGTGTCAGCAGCTTTAACACCCGAAACTATGGCTACACCTTC
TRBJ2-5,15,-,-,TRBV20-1,CSASVGEGSGETQYF,TGCAGTGCTAGCGTGGGCGAGGGCTCTGGGGAGACCCAGTACTTC
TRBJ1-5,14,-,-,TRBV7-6,CASSHHGYNQPQHF,TGTGCCAGCAGCCACCACGGCTACAATCAGCCCCAGCATTTT
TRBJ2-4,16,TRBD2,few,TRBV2,CASSRTSGEAKNIQYF,TGTGCCAGCAGTAGGACTAGCGGGGAGGCCAAAAACATTCAGTACTTC
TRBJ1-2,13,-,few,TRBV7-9,CASSLLLGYGYTF,TGTGCCAGCAGCCTCCTTCTAGGCTATGGCTACACCTTC
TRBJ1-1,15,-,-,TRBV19,CASSIYSGSETEAFF,TGTGCCAGTAGTATTTATTCGGGCAGTGAGACTGAAGCTTTCTTT
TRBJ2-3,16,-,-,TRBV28,CASSASRVWGTDTQYF,TGTGCCAGCAGCGCCTCCAGGGTGTGGGGCACAGATACGCAGTATTTT
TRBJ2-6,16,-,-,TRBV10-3,CAINAGATSGANVLTF,TGTGCCATCAATGCGGGGGCTACCTCTGGGGCCAACGTCCTGACTTTC
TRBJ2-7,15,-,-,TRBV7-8,CASSLANKIAYEQYF,TGTGCCAGCAGCTTAGCAAACAAAATAGCCTACGAGCAGTACTTC
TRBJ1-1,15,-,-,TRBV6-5,CASSYSKGPNTEAFF,TGTGCCAGCAGTTACTCGAAGGGGCCCAACACTGAAGCTTTCTTT
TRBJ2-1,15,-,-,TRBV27,CASSLGPSPYNEQFF,TGTGCCAGCAGTTTAGGGCCCTCACCGTACAATGAGCAGTTCTTC
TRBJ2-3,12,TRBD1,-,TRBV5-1,CASGDRADTQYF,TGCGCCAGCGGCGACAGGGCAGATACGCAGTATTTT
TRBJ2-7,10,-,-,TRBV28,CASRGAEQYF,TGTGCCAGTCGGGGGGCCGAGCAGTACTTC
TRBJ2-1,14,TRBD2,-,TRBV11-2,CASSLGLALNEQFF,TGTGCCAGCAGCCTGGGACTAGCGCTCAATGAGCAGTTCTTC
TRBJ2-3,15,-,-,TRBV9,CASSVDGSGTDTQYF,TGTGCCAGCAGCGTAGACGGGAGCGGCACAGATACGCAGTATTTT
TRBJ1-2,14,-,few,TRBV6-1,CASNLRDIHYGYTF,TGTGCCAGTAACCTCCGGGACATCCACTATGGCTACACCTTC
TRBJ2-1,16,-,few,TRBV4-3,CASSQVVSPTYNEQFF,TGCGCCAGCAGCCAAGTGGTGAGTCCCACCTACAATGAGCAGTTCTTC
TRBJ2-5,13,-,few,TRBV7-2,CASSFRERETQYF,TGTGCCAGCAGCTTCAGGGAGCGGGAGACCCAGTACTTC
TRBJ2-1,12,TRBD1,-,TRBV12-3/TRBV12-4,CASSITGGQQFF,TGTGCCAGCAGTATAACAGGGGGCCAGCAGTTCTTC
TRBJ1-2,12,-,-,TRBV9,CASSVRVGGYTF,TGTGCCAGCAGCGTCCGCGTGGGGGGCTACACCTTC
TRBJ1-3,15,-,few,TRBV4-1,CASSQLQGSGNTIYF,TGCGCCAGCAGCCAACTACAGGGCTCTGGAAACACCATATATTTT
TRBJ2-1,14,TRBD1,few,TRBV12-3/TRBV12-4,CASSPSAGGYEQFF,TGTGCCAGCAGTCCTTCGGCAGGGGGCTATGAGCAGTTCTTC
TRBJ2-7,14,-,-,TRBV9,CASSATGQSHEQYF,TGTGCCAGCAGCGCGACAGGACAGTCCCACGAGCAGTACTTC
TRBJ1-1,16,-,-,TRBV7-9,CASRPPGPRKNTEAFF,TGTGCCAGCAGGCCTCCGGGACCCAGAAAGAACACTGAAGCTTTCTTT
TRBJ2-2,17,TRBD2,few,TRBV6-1,CASSDLGAGGLTGELFF,TGTGCCAGCAGTGACTTGGGTGCGGGGGGGCTTACCGGGGAGCTGTTTTTT
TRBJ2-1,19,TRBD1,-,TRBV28,CASSSTSNSDRSSYNEQFF,TGTGCCAGCAGTTCTACATCCAATTCGGACAGGAGCTCCTACAATGAGCAGTTCTTC
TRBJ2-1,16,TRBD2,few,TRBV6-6,CASSYSKAGGNNEQFF,TGTGCCAGCAGTTACTCGAAGGCGGGGGGGAACAATGAGCAGTTCTTC
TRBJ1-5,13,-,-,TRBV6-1,CASSGWINQPQHF,TGTGCCAGCAGTGGGTGGATTAACCAGCCCCAGCATTTT
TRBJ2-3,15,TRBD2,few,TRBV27,CASSGLLAGTDTQYF,TGTGCCAGCAGTGGGCTACTAGCGGGCACAGATACGCAGTATTTT
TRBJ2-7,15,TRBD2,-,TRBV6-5,CASTPGAGATYEQYF,TGTGCCAGCACCCCCGGAGCGGGGGCAACCTACGAGCAGTACTTC
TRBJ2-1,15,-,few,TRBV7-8,CASSSTGSGLREQFF,TGTGCCAGCAGCTCTACAGGGAGCGGGTTGCGGGAGCAGTTCTTC
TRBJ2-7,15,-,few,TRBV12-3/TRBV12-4,CASRGVSDSPYEQYF,TGTGCCAGCAGGGGCGTCTCGGACAGTCCTTACGAGCAGTACTTC
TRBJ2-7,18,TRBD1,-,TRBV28,CASRPRQGDPQFLYEQYF,TGTGCCAGCAGGCCGCGACAGGGGGATCCTCAGTTCCTCTACGAGCAGTACTTC
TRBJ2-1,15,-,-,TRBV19,CASTPGAGVYNEQFF,TGTGCCAGTACGCCCGGGGCAGGGGTCTACAATGAGCAGTTCTTC
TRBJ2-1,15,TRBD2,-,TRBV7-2,CASSTIAGAGDEQFF,TGTGCCAGCAGCACCATAGCGGGGGCCGGAGATGAGCAGTTCTTC
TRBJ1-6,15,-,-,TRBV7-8,CASSTHRDSNSPLHF,TGTGCCAGCAGCACCCACAGGGATAGCAATTCACCCCTCCACTTT
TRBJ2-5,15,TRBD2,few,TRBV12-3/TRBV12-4,CASSKQSGGEETQYF,TGTGCCAGCAGTAAACAAAGCGGGGGGGAAGAGACCCAGTACTTC
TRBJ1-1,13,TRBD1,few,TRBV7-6,CASSRARDSEAFF,TGTGCCAGCAGCCGAGCCAGGGACAGTGAAGCTTTCTTT
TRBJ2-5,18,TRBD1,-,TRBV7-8,CASSPGGAGGRLQETQYF,TGTGCCAGCAGCCCCGGCGGGGCAGGGGGCCGCCTCCAAGAGACCCAGTACTTC
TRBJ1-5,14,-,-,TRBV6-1,CASSKGFSNQPQHF,TGTGCCAGCAGTAAGGGTTTCAGCAATCAGCCCCAGCATTTT
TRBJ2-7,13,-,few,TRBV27,CASSLGGFYEQYF,TGTGCCAGCAGTTTAGGGGGGTTCTACGAGCAGTACTTC
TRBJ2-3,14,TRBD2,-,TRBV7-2,CASTLAGGPDTQYF,TGTGCCAGCACTCTAGCGGGGGGGCCCGATACGCAGTATTTT